What follows are 27 T cell receptor beta chains derived from one specimen sequenced in a study of PD-1 blockade in classical Hodgkin lymphoma. Using immunoSEQ multiplex PCR, the repertoire was profiled, and TCRdb retains in-frame clones only, with some absent. The top ten clones hold approximately 15% of a sample with 45,000 to 60,000 clones, about 84% of them seen once. No patient escaped relapse after autologous stem cell transplantation, and brentuximab vedotin exposure varied. The material sequenced was peripheral blood mononuclear cells (PBMCs), taken at baseline. These receptors originate from a human donor with classical Hodgkin lymphoma.

The chain joins TRBV10-3 to TRBJ1-1, with 8 bases matching TRBD1. The CDR3 is 16 amino acids. Germline CDR1 and CDR2: ENHRY and SYGVKD. Trimming took 4 bases from V and 0 from J; bases not matched to a gene: 7. CDR3 nucleotides: TGTGCCATCAGTGCTGGACAGGGTAATATGAACACTGAAGCTTTCTTT. Amino acids: CAISAGQGNMNTEAFF.

The chain combines TRBV9 with TRBJ1-2, with D unclear. From germline, CDR1 is SGDLS and CDR2 YYNGEE. V lost 3 bases and J lost 5, with 20 bases in between. This CDR3 has 16 amino acids. The CDR3 DNA reads TGTGCCAGCAGCGAACATTCTCGGACGGATAGTTATGGCTACACCTTC. The encoded protein is CASSEHSRTDSYGYTF.

J is TRBJ2-1 and V is TRBV9; 9 bases align to TRBD2. The V and J ends lost 7 bases and 8 bases, in that order; junction bases with no gene match: 13. This CDR3 spans 15 amino acids. Germline V gene data show CDR1 as SGDLS and CDR2 as YYNGEE. The CDR3 loop is CASGGGTSSFYEQFF. The CDR3 DNA sequence: TGTGCCAGCGGCGGGGGGACTAGCTCGTTTTATGAGCAGTTCTTC.

The V and J genes are TRBV6-5 and TRBJ1-2; D possibly corresponds to TRBD1 (5 bases). The CDR3 is made up of 13 amino acids. V lost 0 bases and J 7 bases, leaving 9 bases between the germline ends. CDR1 and CDR2 from the germline V gene are MNHEY and SVGAGI. In DNA form, the CDR3 reads TGTGCCAGCAGTTACTCGAAAGGGGCTGGCTACACCTTC. It is translated as CASSYSKGAGYTF.

The chain employs TRBV11-2 and TRBJ2-3; D remains unclear. Germline V lookup: CDR1 SGHAT, CDR2 FQNNGV. The CDR3 has 14 residues. The V and J ends lost 7 bases and 1 base respectively, with 12 bases between them. CDR3 sequence: CASTFRAGTDTQYF. CDR3 nucleotide sequence: TGTGCCAGCACTTTTAGGGCGGGCACAGATACGCAGTATTTT.

The chain is built from TRBV18 and TRBJ1-5, with TRBD1 matching 7 bases. The CDR3 has 15 amino acids. Germline V gene lookup returns CDR1 KGHSH and CDR2 LQKENI. The trim removed 2 bases at V and 7 bases at J, leaving 8 bases unmatched. CDR3 sequence: CASSPLGDRRQPQHF. The CDR3 DNA reads as TGTGCCAGCTCACCATTAGGGGACAGACGGCAGCCCCAGCATTTT. Variable domain in full (rest from reference TRBV18 and TRBJ1-5): NAGVMQNPRHLVRRRGQEARLRCSPMKGHSHVYWYRQLPEEGLKFMVYLQKENIIDESGMPKERFSAEFPKEGPSILRIQQVVRGDSAAYFCASSPLGDRRQPQHFGDGTRLSIL.

In its sample, this clone was seen a few times. The J gene is TRBJ2-2, the V gene TRBV12-5; D is unclear. CDR3 size: 16 residues. Per germline, CDR1 LGHNT and CDR2 FRNRAP. V lost 3 bases and J lost 2, with 13 bases in between. CDR3 coding DNA: TGTGCTAGTGGTTTAGCCCGCGGCAATAACACCGGGGAGCTGTTTTTT. This sequence encodes CASGLARGNNTGELFF.

The V and J genes are TRBV11-2 and TRBJ1-1; D is unresolved. This CDR3 has 15 amino acids. The germline CDR1 and CDR2 sequences are SGHAT and FQNNGV. Trimming removed 1 base at V and 0 bases at J, with 9 bases between. In DNA form, the CDR3 reads TGTGCCAGCAGCTTAGCGCCCCAGATGAACACTGAAGCTTTCTTT. Amino acids: CASSLAPQMNTEAFF. The full variable domain, in which reference TRBV11-2 and TRBJ1-1 provide the parts outside the CDR3, is EAGVAQSPRYKIIEKRQSVAFWCNPISGHATLYWYQQILGQGPKLLIQFQNNGVVDDSQLPKDRFSAERLKGVDSTLKIQPAKLEDSAVYLCASSLAPQMNTEAFFGQGTRLTVV.

The chain employs TRBV7-2 and TRBJ2-7, with D uncertain. Trimming left V 5 bases short and J 1 base short, with 9 bases between. The CDR3 loop spans 13 amino acids. CDR1 is SGHTA and CDR2 is FQGNSA in the germline V gene. In DNA, the CDR3 is TGTGCCAGCAGCATTGACAATTCCTACGAGCAGTACGTC. The encoded protein is CASSIDNSYEQYV.

The chain combines TRBV7-9 with TRBJ1-4; D possibly corresponds to TRBD1 (5 bases). With 5 bases removed from V and 4 bases from J, the gap between germline ends came to 11 bases. This CDR3 spans 14 amino acids. Germline CDR1 is SEHNR and CDR2 is FQNEAQ (reference sequence). DNA of the CDR3: TGTGCCAGCAGCCAGCGAGGGGTTAATGAAAAACTGTTTTTT. Translation gives CASSQRGVNEKLFF.

The chain combines TRBV29-1 with TRBJ2-7; TRBD1 matches at 9 bases. V was clipped by 5 bases and J by 6 bases; unmatched bases: 2. Germline V gene sequence: CDR1 SQVTM, CDR2 ANQGSEA. The CDR3 length is 11 residues. The CDR3 nucleotides read TGCAGCGTTCGGGACAGGGCCGAGCAGTACTTC. Translating it yields CSVRDRAEQYF.

This sequence joins TRBV11-2 and TRBJ2-5; 7 positions match TRBD2. The CDR3 has 13 amino acids. Germline assignment: CDR1 SGHAT and CDR2 FQNNGV. The J segment lost 5 bases and the V segment lost 4 bases, leaving 4 bases of the junction unmatched. CDR3 nucleotide sequence: TGTGCCAGCAGCTCCGGACTAGGTGAGACCCAGTACTTC. Its translation is CASSSGLGETQYF.

The rearrangement uses TRBV5-1 and TRBJ1-5; D might be TRBD1 (5 bases). The germline CDR1 and CDR2 sequences are SGHRS and YFSETQ. The CDR3 runs to 16 residues. Trimming pared 4 bases from V and 0 bases from J, leaving 14 bases between. This chain's CDR3 is CASSVIQGDSNQPQHF. CDR3 DNA: TGCGCCAGCAGCGTTATCCAGGGTGATAGCAATCAGCCCCAGCATTTT.

The chain has TRBV19 and TRBJ2-1, with D unclear. The CDR3 has 12 residues. The V gene's germline CDR1 is LNHDA and CDR2 SQIVND (reference sequence). Trimming removed 0 bases at V and 8 bases at J, with 5 bases between. DNA for the CDR3: TGTGCCAGTAGTATAGATCTCGATGAGCAGTTCTTC. This gives the protein CASSIDLDEQFF.

As to this clone: At the DNA level, this CDR3 is encoded by other sequences in the same sample as well. The J gene is TRBJ2-3, the V gene TRBV4-3, with D unresolved. The CDR3 length is 15 residues. Trimming removed 0 bases at V and 0 bases at J, with 7 bases between. In germline, CDR1 is LGHNA, CDR2 YSLEER. CDR3 coding DNA: TGCGCCAGCAGCCAAGAAGGTAGAAGCACAGATACGCAGTATTTT. Its translation is CASSQEGRSTDTQYF.

In this sample, this clone is medium-sized. The V gene is TRBV5-6, the J gene TRBJ1-5, with D perhaps TRBD1 (6 bases). Germline CDR1 SGHDT, CDR2 YYEEEE. This CDR3 region has 16 residues. Trimming removed 1 base at V and 3 bases at J, with 14 bases between. The CDR3 bases are TGTGCCAGCAGCTTGCATACAGGGAGGGACAATCAGCCCCAGCATTTT. Translation gives CASSLHTGRDNQPQHF.

This chain uses TRBV25-1 with TRBJ1-1; D unresolved. The V gene lost 7 bases and the J gene lost 4 bases, with 13 bases spanning the gap. This CDR3 contains 13 residues. CDR1 is MGHDK, CDR2 SYGVNS, per germline. The CDR3 DNA sequence: TGTGCCAGCACCACCCCTTGGGGCACTGAAGCTTTCTTT. Translated, it gives CASTTPWGTEAFF. Filled out from reference TRBV25-1 and TRBJ1-1, the complete variable domain reads EADIYQTPRYLVIGTGKKITLECSQTMGHDKMYWYQQDPGMELHLIHYSYGVNSTEKGDLSSESTVSRIRTEHFPLTLESARPSHTSQYLCASTTPWGTEAFFGQGTRLTVV.

This chain joins TRBV30 and TRBJ2-5; TRBD1 might be the D (5 bases). Deletions cut 0 bases from V and 2 bases from J, with 10 bases between. This CDR3 is 14 amino acids long. CDR1 is GTSNPN, CDR2 SVGIG, per germline (reference sequence). CDR3 residues: CAWSVGASQETQYF. CDR3 DNA: TGTGCCTGGAGTGTTGGGGCGAGTCAAGAGACCCAGTACTTC.

The chain employs TRBV7-8 and TRBJ2-5; 12 bases agree with TRBD2. The length of the CDR3 is 16 residues. CDR1 and CDR2 (germline): SGHVS, FQNEAQ. With 0 bases clipped from V and 5 bases from J, the junction kept 4 bases outside the gene matches. The CDR3 loop reads CASSLAGLAGKETQYF. CDR3 nucleotides: TGTGCCAGCAGCTTAGCTGGACTAGCGGGAAAGGAGACCCAGTACTTC.

V usage is TRBV15 and J usage is TRBJ1-2, with D perhaps TRBD1 (5 bases). CDR3 size: 16 residues. From germline, CDR1 is LNHNV and CDR2 YYDKDF (reference sequence). The V and J ends lost 1 base and 8 bases respectively, with 20 bases between them. This CDR3 reads CATSRVPLGREGGYTF. The DNA for the CDR3 is TGTGCCACCAGCAGAGTCCCCTTGGGCCGGGAGGGGGGCTACACCTTC.

This clone was detected once. This chain links TRBV6-6 with TRBJ1-2; D not resolved. This CDR3 is built from 15 residues. V lost 0 bases to trimming and J lost 4 bases, with 12 bases between them. The germline gives CDR1 MNHNY, CDR2 SVGAGI (reference sequence). In DNA, the CDR3 is TGTGCCAGCAGTTACTCGAATGCGGTTGGCTATGGCTACACCTTC. Its protein is CASSYSNAVGYGYTF.

The chain combines TRBV13 with TRBJ1-2; D might be TRBD1 (5 bases). The CDR3 length is 14 residues. Trimming took off 5 bases at V and 8 bases at J, with 18 bases between the two ends. CDR1 PRHDT and CDR2 FYEKMQ come from the germline V gene (reference sequence). CDR3 protein: CASSRGRPSQGYTF. The CDR3 nucleotides read TGTGCCAGCAGCAGGGGCCGGCCTTCTCAGGGCTACACCTTC.

The chain is built from TRBV5-6 and TRBJ2-3, with 7 bases fitting TRBD2. After removal of 3 bases from V and 12 bases from J, the junction contained 7 bases not matched to a gene. In germline, CDR1 is SGHDT, CDR2 YYEEEE. This CDR3 has 12 amino acids. The CDR3 coding sequence is TGTGCCAGCAGCTCAGCGGGACCAGACCAGTATTTT. Its protein product is CASSSAGPDQYF. Supplemented by reference TRBV5-6 and TRBJ2-3, the full variable domain reads DAGVTQSPTHLIKTRGQQVTLRCSPKSGHDTVSWYQQALGQGPQFIFQYYEEEERQRGNFPDRFSGHQFPNYSSELNVNALLLGDSALYLCASSSAGPDQYFGPGTRLTVL.

The chain is built from TRBV11-3 and TRBJ1-2; D is undetermined. V was shortened by 1 base and J by 2 bases, with 8 bases between the two germline ends. Germline V CDR1 and CDR2: SGHNT, YENEEA. The CDR3 sequence is 14 residues long. The chain's CDR3 is CASSLGVRNYGYTF. CDR3 in DNA: TGTGCCAGCAGCTTAGGAGTACGGAACTATGGCTACACCTTC.

This chain joins TRBV7-2 and TRBJ2-6; D gene uncertain. V was pared by 5 bases and J by 2 bases, with 7 bases between. CDR1 and CDR2 from the germline V gene are SGHTA and FQGNSA. This CDR3 contains 14 residues. CDR3 region: CASSLIPGANVLTF. CDR3 sequence (DNA): TGTGCCAGCAGCCTAATCCCTGGGGCCAACGTCCTGACTTTC.

A few counts support this clone. Other DNA sequences of this sample code for an identical CDR3. The chain couples TRBV11-3 to TRBJ2-1; perhaps TRBD2 as D (5 bases). The CDR3 is 14 residues long. V lost 1 base to trimming and J lost 4 bases, with 8 bases between them. CDR1 SGHNT and CDR2 YENEEA come from the germline V gene. The CDR3 here is CASSLGGSYNEQFF. CDR3 sequence (DNA): TGTGCCAGCAGCTTAGGTGGGAGTTACAATGAGCAGTTCTTC.

This chain joins TRBV27 and TRBJ1-2; 7 nucleotides line up with TRBD1. J was trimmed by 4 bases and V by 5 bases; bases with no gene match: 7. The CDR3 runs 14 residues. Germline CDR1 reads MNHEY; CDR2 reads SMNVEV (reference sequence). The CDR3 nucleotides are TGTGCCAGCAGTCAGGGGGGGGGTTTCTATGGCTACACCTTC. Amino acid sequence: CASSQGGGFYGYTF.